The 22 T cell receptor beta chains below were found in one sample sequenced in a study of T cell clones after liver transplantation. The table came from immunoSEQ multiplex PCR; TCRdb's copy has only in-frame clones and leaves some out. The sample lists about 33,000 clones, 90% to 95% occurring once. The sample was CD8+ T cells from blood, taken 12 months after liver transplant. These receptors were collected from a human patient who received a liver transplant. Some T cells may trace back to the graft donor.

The chain links TRBV21-1 to TRBJ1-2. TRBV21-1 is assigned pseudogene status. The CDR3 consists of 15 residues. The CDR3 DNA follows: TGTGCCAGGAAATCCGGGCCCCCAAGGGACTATGGCTACACCTTC. Encoded protein: CARKSGPPRDYGYTF.

The chain is built from TRBV18 and TRBJ1-4; D unclear. The ends were cut back, 0 bases at V and 4 bases at J, with 15 bases in the middle. The CDR3 has 17 residues. The germline CDR1 and CDR2 sequences are KGHSH and LQKENI. Here the CDR3 reads CASSPPSFTLDNEKLFF. CDR3 in DNA: TGTGCCAGCTCACCACCGAGTTTTACACTAGATAATGAAAAACTGTTTTTT.

The V and J genes are TRBV4-1 and TRBJ2-2; D remains unclear. The germline gives CDR1 MGHRA, CDR2 YSYEKL. The V gene lost 5 bases and the J gene lost 2 bases, with 3 bases spanning the gap. This CDR3 is 12 amino acids long. CDR3 DNA sequence: TGCGCCAGCAGCTATAACACCGGGGAGCTGTTTTTT. Translated, it gives CASSYNTGELFF.

The chain carries TRBV6-5 and TRBJ2-1; D is possibly TRBD1 (6 bases). Germline V CDR1 and CDR2: MNHEY, SVGAGI. Deletions cut 6 bases from V and 4 bases from J, with 16 bases between. CDR3 length: 15 residues. The CDR3 sequence: CASRQTGFSYNEQFF. The CDR3 nucleotides are TGTGCCAGCAGGCAGACAGGTTTCTCATACAATGAGCAGTTCTTC.

This chain connects TRBV13 to TRBJ2-1; 8 nucleotides line up with TRBD2. Germline CDR1 is PRHDT and CDR2 is FYEKMQ (reference sequence). V shed 4 bases and J 2 bases; nucleotides not matched to a gene: 10. The CDR3 covers 17 residues. CDR3 residues: CASSSTPGGGAYNEQFF. The DNA for the CDR3 is TGTGCCAGCAGCTCCACTCCGGGAGGGGGTGCCTACAATGAGCAGTTCTTC. Using reference TRBV13 and TRBJ2-1 for the parts outside the CDR3, the full variable domain is AAGVIQSPRHLIKEKRETATLKCYPIPRHDTVYWYQQGPGQDPQFLISFYEKMQSDKGSIPDRFSAQQFSDYHSELNMSSLELGDSALYFCASSSTPGGGAYNEQFFGPGTRLTVL.

The chain carries TRBV13 and TRBJ2-3, with a possible D match to TRBD2 (6 bases). In germline, CDR1 is PRHDT, CDR2 FYEKMQ (reference sequence). Trimming left V 5 bases short and J 3 bases short, with 12 bases between. This CDR3 spans 14 amino acids. The CDR3 DNA reads as TGTGCCAGCAGCCCCTGGGGGGAGACAGATACGCAGTATTTT. Translated, it gives CASSPWGETDTQYF.

The CDR3 reads CAWSVLGGTEAFF. The CDR3 DNA reads TGTGCCTGGAGTGTACTGGGGGGCACTGAAGCTTTCTTT. The chain carries TRBV30 and TRBJ1-1, with a possible D match to TRBD1 (5 bases). Germline V gives CDR1 GTSNPN, CDR2 SVGIG (reference sequence). V dropped 0 bases and J dropped 4 bases, with 9 bases sitting between them. The CDR3 covers 13 residues.

The genes are TRBV12-5 and TRBJ1-5; D possibly corresponds to TRBD1 (6 bases). Trimming removed 9 bases from V and 4 bases from J, with 22 bases in between. Germline values: CDR1 LGHNT, CDR2 FRNRAP. The CDR3 is 16 amino acids. Written as DNA, the CDR3 is TGTGCTAGGGAAACTACCGGGACACTGGGGAATCAGCCCCAGCATTTT. Its translation: CARETTGTLGNQPQHF. Full variable domain (remainder filled in from reference TRBV12-5 and TRBJ1-5): DARVTQTPRHKVTEMGQEVTMRCQPILGHNTVFWYRQTMMQGLELLAYFRNRAPLDDSGMPKDRFSAEMPDATLATLKIQPSEPRDSAVYFCARETTGTLGNQPQHFGDGTRLSIL.

The chain has TRBV9 and TRBJ2-1; tentative D call: TRBD2 (5 bases). The CDR3 extends over 16 amino acids. CDR1 and CDR2 (germline): SGDLS, YYNGEE. Trimming left V 6 bases short and J 5 bases short, with 21 bases between. This chain's CDR3 is CASTLADIPENNEQFF. CDR3 DNA: TGTGCCAGCACCCTAGCTGATATCCCAGAAAACAATGAGCAGTTCTTC.

V gene TRBV27 combines with J gene TRBJ1-1; D ambiguous. Germline CDR1 MNHEY, CDR2 SMNVEV (reference sequence). This CDR3 has 17 residues. V was pared by 0 bases and J by 1 base, with 15 bases between. The CDR3 DNA is TGTGCCAGCAGTTTATCGATTGTGCAGAGAGGGAACACTGAAGCTTTCTTT. It specifies CASSLSIVQRGNTEAFF.

This rearrangement joins TRBV20-1 to TRBJ2-1; possible D gene TRBD2, 6 bases. Germline-derived CDR1 and CDR2 are DFQATT and SNEGSKA (reference sequence). V lost 5 bases to trimming and J lost 7 bases, with 6 bases between them. The CDR3 runs to 10 residues. The DNA for the CDR3 is TGCAGTGCTGGGACTAATGAGCAGTTCTTC. Protein: CSAGTNEQFF.

The chain combines TRBV4-2 with TRBJ2-2, with a weak D call TRBD2 (8 bases). V was clipped by 2 bases and J by 5 bases, with 21 bases between them. The CDR3 runs 18 residues. CDR1 LGHNA and CDR2 YNFKEQ come from the germline V gene. CDR3 in amino acids: CASSQSIAGTALTGELFF. CDR3 nucleotide sequence: TGTGCCAGCAGCCAATCCATAGCGGGGACAGCCCTGACCGGGGAGCTGTTTTTT.

The chain joins TRBV29-1 to TRBJ1-4; D gene ambiguous. The CDR3 runs to 13 residues. Germline V gives CDR1 SQVTM, CDR2 ANQGSEA. Trimming shortened V by 5 bases and J by 2 bases, and 9 bases separated the two germline ends. The CDR3 sequence is CSVLAQTNEKLFF. CDR3 nucleotide sequence: TGCAGCGTTTTGGCACAGACTAATGAAAAACTGTTTTTT. The full variable domain, with the rest looked up from reference TRBV29-1 and TRBJ1-4, is SAVISQKPSRDICQRGTSLTIQCQVDSQVTMMFWYRQQPGQSLTLIATANQGSEATYESGFVIDKFPISRPNLTFSTLTVSNMSPEDSSIYLCSVLAQTNEKLFFGSGTQLSVL.

In DNA, the CDR3 is TGTGCCAGCAGCACACCACAAGGATCAGGAGATACGCAGTATTTT. Its translation: CASSTPQGSGDTQYF. The chain joins TRBV7-9 to TRBJ2-3, with D unclear. Trimming cost V 5 bases and J 5 bases, with 17 bases left between them. Germline V gene lookup returns CDR1 SEHNR and CDR2 FQNEAQ (reference sequence). CDR3 length: 15 amino acids.

The chain couples TRBV15 to TRBJ2-5; D might be TRBD2 (6 bases). The length of the CDR3 is 12 residues. Trimming removed 8 bases at V and 0 bases at J, with 7 bases between. CDR1 and CDR2 from the germline V gene are LNHNV and YYDKDF (reference sequence). This CDR3 reads CATGLYQETQYF. The DNA of the CDR3 is TGTGCCACCGGACTATACCAAGAGACCCAGTACTTC.

The V call is TRBV9, the J call TRBJ1-2; 10 positions match TRBD1. Trimming took 5 bases from V and 5 from J; bases not matched to a gene: 12. Looked up from germline, CDR1 is SGDLS and CDR2 is YYNGEE. The CDR3 runs to 16 residues. CDR3 nucleotide sequence: TGTGCCAGCAGAGATTCCCGACCGGGACAGGGGTATGGCTACACCTTC. Translation: CASRDSRPGQGYGYTF.

This clone has just one count. The chain has TRBV7-6 and TRBJ2-2, with 7 bases lining up with TRBD2. The CDR3 contains 17 residues. Germline loops: CDR1 SGHVS, CDR2 FNYEAQ. V trimming: 4 bases; J trimming: 0 bases; junction bases outside the gene matches: 8. CDR3: CASSSLGGRSNTGELFF. Written as DNA, the CDR3 is TGTGCCAGCAGCTCCTTGGGGGGGAGGTCGAACACCGGGGAGCTGTTTTTT.

The rearrangement uses TRBV27 and TRBJ1-2; unclear D gene. This CDR3 is built from 12 residues. The ends were cut back, 6 bases at V and 8 bases at J, with 13 bases in the middle. CDR1 is MNHEY and CDR2 is SMNVEV in the germline V gene (reference sequence). The CDR3: CASSNTPFGYTF. DNA for the CDR3: TGTGCCAGCAGCAACACCCCCTTCGGCTACACCTTC.

V gene TRBV11-2 combines with J gene TRBJ2-1, with TRBD2 matching 12 bases. Germline V CDR1 and CDR2: SGHAT, FQNNGV. The CDR3 sequence is 16 residues long. Trimming took 2 bases from V and 4 from J; bases not matched to a gene: 3. CDR3 in amino acids: CASSLLAGGPYNEQFF. The CDR3 coding sequence is TGTGCCAGCAGCTTACTAGCGGGAGGGCCTTACAATGAGCAGTTCTTC.

The chain carries TRBV5-5 and TRBJ1-1; unclear D gene. CDR3 size: 16 residues. The germline gives CDR1 SGHKS, CDR2 YYEKEE (reference sequence). V gave up 1 base and J gave up 0 bases, with 13 bases separating them. CDR3 in DNA: TGTGCCAGCAGCTTGTTCTCTGACCTCATGAACACTGAAGCTTTCTTT. This encodes CASSLFSDLMNTEAFF.

The chain uses TRBV4-1 and TRBJ2-7; the D gene could be TRBD1 or TRBD2 (5 bases each). V dropped 4 bases and J dropped 1 base, with 14 bases sitting between them. CDR1 and CDR2 from the germline V gene are MGHRA and YSYEKL. The CDR3 length is 15 residues. CDR3 region: CASSPQPGGSYEQYF. The DNA for the CDR3 is TGCGCCAGCAGCCCACAACCTGGGGGATCCTACGAGCAGTACTTC.

The rearrangement links TRBV5-1 to TRBJ2-3, with TRBD2 identical over 15 bases. CDR1 and CDR2 from the germline V gene are SGHRS and YFSETQ. V shed 3 bases and J 5 bases; nucleotides not matched to a gene: 4. The CDR3 sequence is 16 residues long. CDR3 amino acids: CASSSEGLAGGDTQYF. The CDR3 region has the DNA TGCGCCAGCAGCTCTGAGGGACTAGCGGGAGGAGATACGCAGTATTTT.